Each of the 9 T cell receptor beta chains below was sequenced from the same sample in a study of CD8 T cells in ankylosing spondylitis. Study outcomes and limitations: Within ankylosing spondylitis blood, a TCR beta motif made up of several highly homologous variants appeared to be characteristic.

TCRdb fed the 5' RACE reads into MiXCR, producing one record per CDR3 protein. The repertoire has under 950,000 distinct CDR3 sequences, around 20% of them found once; the top ten carry approximately 18%. The antigens for these receptors are not known. The source material was blood, either unsorted or a sorted T cell fraction (not recorded which). The receptor set was obtained from a male donor with ankylosing spondylitis.

This clonotype was observed a few times. The chain links TRBV12-3 or TRBV12-4 to TRBJ2-5, with TRBD2 matching 13 bases. The CDR3 contains 16 residues. V was pared by 5 bases and J by 5 bases, with 8 bases of the junction left unmatched. Here the CDR3 DNA reads TGTGCCAGCAGTCCCCCGACTAGCGGGGGGTTGGAGACCCAGTACTTC. Its protein product is CASSPPTSGGLETQYF.

This clonotype was picked up a small number of times. The chain combines TRBV5-1 with TRBJ1-5; D gene ambiguous. This CDR3 is built from 15 residues. Trimming removed 2 bases at V and 5 bases at J, with 14 bases between. Looked up from germline, CDR1 is SGHRS and CDR2 is YFSETQ. The CDR3 DNA sequence: TGCGCCAGCAGCTTCGAAGGGTTGGGCGATCAGCCCCAGCATTTT. Protein: CASSFEGLGDQPQHF. Full variable domain (missing parts from reference TRBV5-1 and TRBJ1-5): KAGVTQTPRYLIKTRGQQVTLSCSPISGHRSVSWYQQTPGQGLQFLFEYFSETQRNKGNFPGRFSGRQFSNSRSEMNVSTLELGDSALYLCASSFEGLGDQPQHFGDGTRLSIL.

The genes are TRBV6-2 or TRBV6-3 and TRBJ1-5; TRBD1 matches at 9 bases. Losses at the gene ends were 6 bases for V and 6 bases for J; bases not matched to a gene: 9. CDR1 MNHEY and CDR2 SVGEGT come from the germline V gene. The CDR3 runs to 15 residues. CDR3 loop: CASRTTGGFGQPQHF. The CDR3, as DNA: TGTGCCAGCAGGACTACAGGGGGCTTTGGTCAGCCCCAGCATTTT.

CDR3 nucleotides: TGTGCCAGCACCCTAAGGCCCACAGATACGCAGTATTTT. It translates to CASTLRPTDTQYF. The V gene is TRBV11-2, the J gene TRBJ2-3; D call uncertain. Per germline, CDR1 SGHAT and CDR2 FQNNGV. This CDR3 contains 13 residues. The V end lost 7 bases, the J end lost 2 bases, and 10 bases lay between the germline ends.

The table lists this clonotype with a count of one. The chain uses TRBV12-3 or TRBV12-4 and TRBJ2-1; no clear D gene. The V end was cut by 2 bases, the J end by 8 bases, with 13 bases between. The CDR3 spans 14 residues. The CDR3 sequence: CASSLLMRTDEQFF. CDR3 DNA: TGTGCCAGCAGTTTATTGATGCGAACAGATGAGCAGTTCTTC.

This clonotype came up a few times. The rearrangement uses TRBV6-5 and TRBJ2-7; 9 nucleotides match TRBD1. V lost 0 bases to trimming and J lost 5 bases; unmatched junction nucleotides: 17. The CDR3 spans 19 residues. The germline CDR1 and CDR2 sequences are MNHEY and SVGAGI. DNA of the CDR3: TGTGCCAGCAGTTACTCCTCCCCGGGACAGGGCTCCTCCGGCCACGAGCAGTACTTC. It codes for CASSYSSPGQGSSGHEQYF.

CDR3 DNA: TGTGCCAGCAGTTTAACAGGGTCTGAGATCTCATACAATGAGCAGTTCTTC. Its protein is CASSLTGSEISYNEQFF. This chain joins TRBV27 and TRBJ2-1; tentatively, D is TRBD1 (6 bases). The CDR3 totals 17 residues. Trimming cost V 2 bases and J 4 bases, with 18 bases left between them. Germline CDR1 is MNHEY and CDR2 is SMNVEV (reference sequence).

The chain links TRBV20-1 to TRBJ2-1, with D tentatively TRBD2 (5 bases). CDR1 and CDR2 (germline): DFQATT, SNEGSKA (reference sequence). This CDR3 comprises 14 residues. Trimming removed 4 bases from V and 1 base from J, with 11 bases in between. This CDR3 reads CSATHTGSYNEQFF. In nucleotides, the CDR3 is TGCAGTGCTACCCATACGGGGTCCTACAATGAGCAGTTCTTC.

This clonotype was counted a few times. The chain carries TRBV18 and TRBJ1-1, with unresolved D. The CDR3 consists of 18 residues. V gave up 2 bases and J gave up 4 bases, with 23 bases separating them. Germline CDR1 reads KGHSH; CDR2 reads LQKENI. DNA of the CDR3: TGTGCCAGCTCACCAAATAGACCGGTAGGAGCTTTAGGCACTGAAGCTTTCTTT. It codes for CASSPNRPVGALGTEAFF.